These T cell receptor beta chains were read from a single sample in a study of cytomegalovirus exposure and HLA in healthy donors. Sequencing was performed with immunoSEQ multiplex PCR; in TCRdb, only in-frame clones are kept and a portion is missing. The table shows around 140,000 clones, with roughly four fifths occurring only once. The material sequenced was PBMCs. The source of these receptors is a woman aged 60 to 75 in good health and CMV-seronegative. CDR3s include the opening cysteine and the closing phenylalanine or tryptophan. D genes are given only for firm matches. Size tells how often a clone was seen (once, few, many) or the class of an expanded clone, and some rows leave it out.

D gene	clone size	V gene	J gene	CDR3 DNA	CDR3 protein
TRBD1	-	TRBV28	TRBJ1-6	TGTGCCAGCAGTTTATCGTACAGGGGGAATTCACCCCTCCACTTT	CASSLSYRGNSPLHF
-	-	TRBV11-2	TRBJ2-2	TGTGCCGGCACCCGGCTAGCCCCGGGGGACGGGGAGCTGTTTTTT	CAGTRLAPGDGELFF
TRBD1	-	TRBV9	TRBJ1-6	TGTGCCAGCAGCGTAGCAGGGGGGAATAATTCACCCCTCCACTTT	CASSVAGGNNSPLHF
TRBD2	few	TRBV5-4	TRBJ2-3	TGTGCCAGCAGCACGGGACTAGCGAAAAGCACAGATACGCAGTATTTT	CASSTGLAKSTDTQYF
-	-	TRBV30	TRBJ1-1	TGTGCCTCAGAACGTGGAGACGGGGCTTTCTTT	CASERGDGAFF
-	-	TRBV25-1	TRBJ2-7	TGTGCCAGCATGGGCCCCTACGAGCAGTACTTC	CASMGPYEQYF
-	-	TRBV7-3	TRBJ2-1	TGTGCCAGCAGCGGCGGGAATGAGCAGTTCTTC	CASSGGNEQFF
TRBD2	-	TRBV29-1	TRBJ2-1	TGCAGCGTTGGGCCGGGAGGGTCCAATGAGCAGTTCTTC	CSVGPGGSNEQFF
-	-	TRBV29-1	TRBJ1-4	TGCAGCGTGAGGGTGCCAGCCGGGGAAAAACTGTTTTTT	CSVRVPAGEKLFF
-	-	TRBV5-1	TRBJ2-2	TGCGCCAGCAGACAGGGCAGCACCGGGGAGCTGTTTTTT	CASRQGSTGELFF
-	-	TRBV28	TRBJ1-5	TGTGCCAGCACCTTAGGGCCGGGGACAAATCAGCCCCAGCATTTT	CASTLGPGTNQPQHF
-	-	TRBV25-1	TRBJ2-7	TGTGCCAGCAGTGAATATGCGGGCAGGCAGTACTTC	CASSEYAGRQYF
TRBD1	-	TRBV6-5	TRBJ2-7	TGTGCCAGCACCCCCCTGGACAGGGGGTCTTACGAGCAGTACTTC	CASTPLDRGSYEQYF
TRBD1	-	TRBV18	TRBJ1-1	TGTGCGTCTGCCAAGGGGGCGAAGACTGCTGAAGCTTTCTTT	CASAKGAKTAEAFF
TRBD1	-	TRBV30	TRBJ1-6	TGTGCCTGGAGCAGAGGGGGCGGCTATAATTCACCCCTCCACTTT	CAWSRGGGYNSPLHF
TRBD2	-	TRBV28	TRBJ2-1	TGTGCCAGCAGTTTAACTAGCGGGGGGTCCTACAATGAGCAGTTCTTC	CASSLTSGGSYNEQFF
TRBD1	few	TRBV7-3	TRBJ1-1	TGTGCCAGCAGCGAGACAGGGCGGGCGTCGACTGAAGCTTTCTTT	CASSETGRASTEAFF
TRBD1	-	TRBV28	TRBJ2-3	TGTGCCAGCAGGAGACAGGGCAGAGATACGCAGTATTTT	CASRRQGRDTQYF
-	-	TRBV5-1	TRBJ2-7	TGCGCCAGCAGCTTGCAACAGGAGTCCTACGAGCAGTACTTC	CASSLQQESYEQYF